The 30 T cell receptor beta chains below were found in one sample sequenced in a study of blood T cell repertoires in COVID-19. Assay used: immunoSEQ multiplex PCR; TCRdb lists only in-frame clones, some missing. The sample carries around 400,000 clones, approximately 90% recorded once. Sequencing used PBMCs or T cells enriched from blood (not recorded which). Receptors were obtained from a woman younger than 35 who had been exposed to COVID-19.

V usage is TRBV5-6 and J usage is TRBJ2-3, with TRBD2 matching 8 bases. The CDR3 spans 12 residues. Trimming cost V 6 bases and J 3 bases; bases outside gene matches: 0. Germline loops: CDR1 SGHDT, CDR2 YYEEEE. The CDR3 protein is CASTSGTDTQYF. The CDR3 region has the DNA TGTGCCAGCACTAGCGGGACAGATACGCAGTATTTT.

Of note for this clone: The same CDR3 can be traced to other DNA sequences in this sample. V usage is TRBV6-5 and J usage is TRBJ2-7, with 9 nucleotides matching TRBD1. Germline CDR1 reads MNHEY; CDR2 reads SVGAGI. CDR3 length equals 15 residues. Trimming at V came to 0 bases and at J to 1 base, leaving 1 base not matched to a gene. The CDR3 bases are TGTGCCAGCAGTTACTCCGGGACAGGGTCCTACGAGCAGTACTTC. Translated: CASSYSGTGSYEQYF.

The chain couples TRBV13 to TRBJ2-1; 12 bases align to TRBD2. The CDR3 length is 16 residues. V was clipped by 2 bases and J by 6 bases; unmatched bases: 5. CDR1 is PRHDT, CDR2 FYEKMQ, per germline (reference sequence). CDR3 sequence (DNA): TGTGCCAGCAGCTTAACCCGGACTAGCGGGATCAATGAGCAGTTCTTC. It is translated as CASSLTRTSGINEQFF. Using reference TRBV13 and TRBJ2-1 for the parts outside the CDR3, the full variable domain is AAGVIQSPRHLIKEKRETATLKCYPIPRHDTVYWYQQGPGQDPQFLISFYEKMQSDKGSIPDRFSAQQFSDYHSELNMSSLELGDSALYFCASSLTRTSGINEQFFGPGTRLTVL.

The DNA of the CDR3 is TGTGCCAGCAGCCTGAGTGGGACAGGGTTCAACGAGCAGTACTTC. Residues: CASSLSGTGFNEQYF. This rearrangement joins TRBV7-8 to TRBJ2-7, with 9 bases matching TRBD1. J lost 5 bases, V lost 5 bases, and 10 bases had no gene match. This CDR3 has 15 residues. The germline V gene encodes CDR1 SGHVS and CDR2 FQNEAQ.

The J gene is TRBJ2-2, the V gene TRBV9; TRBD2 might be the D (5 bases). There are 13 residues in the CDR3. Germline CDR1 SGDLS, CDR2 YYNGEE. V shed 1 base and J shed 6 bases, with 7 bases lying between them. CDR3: CASSVYGAGELFF. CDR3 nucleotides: TGTGCCAGCAGCGTATACGGGGCCGGGGAGCTGTTTTTT.

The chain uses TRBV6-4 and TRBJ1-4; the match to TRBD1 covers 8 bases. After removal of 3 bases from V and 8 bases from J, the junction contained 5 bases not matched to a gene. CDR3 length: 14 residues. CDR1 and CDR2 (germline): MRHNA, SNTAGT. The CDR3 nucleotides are TGTGCCAGCAGTGAAGTGACAGGGGACGAAAAACTGTTTTTT. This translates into CASSEVTGDEKLFF.

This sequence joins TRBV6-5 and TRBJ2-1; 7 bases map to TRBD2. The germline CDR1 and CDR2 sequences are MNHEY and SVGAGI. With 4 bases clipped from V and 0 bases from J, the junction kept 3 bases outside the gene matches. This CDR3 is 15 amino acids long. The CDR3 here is CASSWTRSSYNEQFF. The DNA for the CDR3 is TGTGCCAGCAGTTGGACTAGGAGCTCCTACAATGAGCAGTTCTTC.

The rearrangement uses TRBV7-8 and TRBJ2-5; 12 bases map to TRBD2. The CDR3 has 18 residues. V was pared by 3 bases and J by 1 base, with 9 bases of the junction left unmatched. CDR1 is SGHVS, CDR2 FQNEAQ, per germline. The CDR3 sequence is CASSFASGRALAQETQYF. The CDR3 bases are TGTGCCAGCAGCTTCGCTAGCGGGAGGGCCCTCGCCCAAGAGACCCAGTACTTC.

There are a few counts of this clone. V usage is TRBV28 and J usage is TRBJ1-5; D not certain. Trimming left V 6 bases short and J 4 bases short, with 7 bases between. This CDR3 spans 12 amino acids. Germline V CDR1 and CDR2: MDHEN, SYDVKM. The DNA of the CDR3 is TGTGCCAGCAGCCTAGTGAATCAGCCCCAGCATTTT. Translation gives CASSLVNQPQHF.

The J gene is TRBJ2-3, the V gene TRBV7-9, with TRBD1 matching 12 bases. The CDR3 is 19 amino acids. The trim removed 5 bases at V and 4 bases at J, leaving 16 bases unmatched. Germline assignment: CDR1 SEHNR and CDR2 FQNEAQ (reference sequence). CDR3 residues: CASSPPGQGARSSPDTQYF. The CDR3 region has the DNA TGTGCCAGCAGCCCTCCGGGACAGGGGGCGCGGAGTAGCCCAGATACGCAGTATTTT.

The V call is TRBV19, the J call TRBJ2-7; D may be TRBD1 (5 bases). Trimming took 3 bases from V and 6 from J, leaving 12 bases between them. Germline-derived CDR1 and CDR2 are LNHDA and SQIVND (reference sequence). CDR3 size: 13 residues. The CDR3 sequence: CASSIQGVGEQYF. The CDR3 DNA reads TGTGCCAGTAGTATCCAAGGGGTCGGCGAGCAGTACTTC. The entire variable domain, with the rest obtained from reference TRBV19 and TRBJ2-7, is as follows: DGGITQSPKYLFRKEGQNVTLSCEQNLNHDAMYWYRQDPGQGLRLIYYSQIVNDFQKGDIAEGYSVSREKKESFPLTVTSAQKNPTAFYLCASSIQGVGEQYFGPGTRLTVT.

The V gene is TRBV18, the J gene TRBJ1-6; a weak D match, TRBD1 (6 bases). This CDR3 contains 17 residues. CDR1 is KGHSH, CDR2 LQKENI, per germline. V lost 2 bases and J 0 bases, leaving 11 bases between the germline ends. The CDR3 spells CASSPKQGSSYNSPLHF. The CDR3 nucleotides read TGTGCCAGCTCACCAAAACAGGGAAGCTCCTATAATTCACCCCTCCACTTT.

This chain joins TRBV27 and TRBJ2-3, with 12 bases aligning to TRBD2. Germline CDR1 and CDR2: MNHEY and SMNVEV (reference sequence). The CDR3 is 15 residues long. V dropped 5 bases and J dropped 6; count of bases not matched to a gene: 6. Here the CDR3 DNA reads TGTGCCAGCAGTCCCCTAGCGGGAGGGGCGGATACGCAGTATTTT. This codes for CASSPLAGGADTQYF.

DNA for the CDR3: TGTGCCAGCAGCTTGGTTGGTCGGGTTCTCGAGCAGTACTTC. Its translation: CASSLVGRVLEQYF. The chain joins TRBV5-6 to TRBJ2-7; D remains ambiguous. Trimming shortened V by 0 bases and J by 6 bases, and 13 bases separated the two germline ends. The CDR3 has 14 residues. In germline, CDR1 is SGHDT, CDR2 YYEEEE. The full variable domain, its missing parts supplied by reference TRBV5-6 and TRBJ2-7, is DAGVTQSPTHLIKTRGQQVTLRCSPKSGHDTVSWYQQALGQGPQFIFQYYEEEERQRGNFPDRFSGHQFPNYSSELNVNALLLGDSALYLCASSLVGRVLEQYFGPGTRLTVT.

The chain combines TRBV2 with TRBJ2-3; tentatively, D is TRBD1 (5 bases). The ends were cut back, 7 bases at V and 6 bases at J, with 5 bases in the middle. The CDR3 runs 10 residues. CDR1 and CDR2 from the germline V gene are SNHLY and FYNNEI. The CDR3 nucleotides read TGTGCCAGCAAGGGGGATACGCAGTATTTT. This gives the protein CASKGDTQYF.

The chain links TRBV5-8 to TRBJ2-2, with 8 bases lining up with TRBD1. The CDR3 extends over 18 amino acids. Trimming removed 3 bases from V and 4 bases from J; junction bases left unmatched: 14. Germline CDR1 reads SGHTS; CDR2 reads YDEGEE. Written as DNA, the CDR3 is TGTGCCAGCAGCTCACCTTTGGGGACAGGAGGAGGCACCGGGGAGCTGTTTTTT. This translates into CASSSPLGTGGGTGELFF.

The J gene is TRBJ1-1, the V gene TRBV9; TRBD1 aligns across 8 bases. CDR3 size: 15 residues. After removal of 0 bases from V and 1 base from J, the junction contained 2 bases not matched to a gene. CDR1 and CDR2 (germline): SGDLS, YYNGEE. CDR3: CASSVGGQGNTEAFF. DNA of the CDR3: TGTGCCAGCAGCGTAGGAGGACAGGGGAACACTGAAGCTTTCTTT.

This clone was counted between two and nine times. In DNA, the CDR3 is TGTGCCAGTAGCCTGGGACAGGGGGCCTTTGGAAACACCATATATTTT. Protein sequence: CASSLGQGAFGNTIYF. This chain links TRBV19 with TRBJ1-3; 12 positions match TRBD1. V was pared by 6 bases and J by 3 bases, with 6 bases of the junction left unmatched. Germline V gene data show CDR1 as LNHDA and CDR2 as SQIVND (reference sequence). The CDR3 is 16 residues long.

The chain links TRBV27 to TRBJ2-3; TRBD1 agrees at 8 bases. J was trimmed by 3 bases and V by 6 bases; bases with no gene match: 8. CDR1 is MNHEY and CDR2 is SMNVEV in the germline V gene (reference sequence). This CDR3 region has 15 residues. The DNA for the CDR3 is TGTGCCAGCAGGTGGACAGGGAGTCGTACAGATACGCAGTATTTT. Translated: CASRWTGSRTDTQYF.

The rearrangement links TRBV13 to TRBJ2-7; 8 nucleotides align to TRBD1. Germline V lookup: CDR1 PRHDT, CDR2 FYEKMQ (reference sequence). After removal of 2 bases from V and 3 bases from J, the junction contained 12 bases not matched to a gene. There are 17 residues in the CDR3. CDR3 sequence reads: CASSLSQPDREFYEQYF. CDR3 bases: TGTGCCAGCAGCTTAAGCCAGCCGGACAGGGAATTCTACGAGCAGTACTTC.

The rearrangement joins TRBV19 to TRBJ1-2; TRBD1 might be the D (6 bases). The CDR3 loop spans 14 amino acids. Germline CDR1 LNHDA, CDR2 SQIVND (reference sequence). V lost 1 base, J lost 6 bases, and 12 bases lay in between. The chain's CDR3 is CASSIAPGEDGYTF. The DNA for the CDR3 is TGTGCCAGTAGTATAGCCCCAGGGGAAGATGGCTACACCTTC.

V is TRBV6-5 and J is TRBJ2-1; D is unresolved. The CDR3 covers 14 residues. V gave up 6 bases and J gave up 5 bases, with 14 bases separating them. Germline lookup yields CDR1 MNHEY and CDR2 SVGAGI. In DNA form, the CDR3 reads TGTGCCAGCAGGCAGTGGAGCGTGGACAATGAGCAGTTCTTC. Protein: CASRQWSVDNEQFF.

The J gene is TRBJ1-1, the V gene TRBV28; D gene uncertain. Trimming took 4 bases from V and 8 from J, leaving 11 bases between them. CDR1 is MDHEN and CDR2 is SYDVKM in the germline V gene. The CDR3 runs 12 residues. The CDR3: CASSSSEREAFF. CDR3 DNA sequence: TGTGCCAGCAGTTCCAGCGAAAGAGAAGCTTTCTTT.

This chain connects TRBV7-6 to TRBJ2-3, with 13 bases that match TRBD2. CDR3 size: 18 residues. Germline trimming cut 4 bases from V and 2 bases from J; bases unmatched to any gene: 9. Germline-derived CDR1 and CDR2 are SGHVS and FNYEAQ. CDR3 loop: CASSSGTSGDPFTDTQYF. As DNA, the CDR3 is TGTGCCAGCAGCTCAGGGACTAGCGGGGACCCCTTCACAGATACGCAGTATTTT.

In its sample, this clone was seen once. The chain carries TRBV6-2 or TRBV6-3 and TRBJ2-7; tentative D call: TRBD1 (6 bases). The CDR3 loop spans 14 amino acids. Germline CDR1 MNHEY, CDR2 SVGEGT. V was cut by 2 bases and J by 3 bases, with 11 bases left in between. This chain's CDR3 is CASSYAVRGYEQYF. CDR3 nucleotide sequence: TGTGCCAGCAGTTACGCGGTCAGGGGCTACGAGCAGTACTTC.

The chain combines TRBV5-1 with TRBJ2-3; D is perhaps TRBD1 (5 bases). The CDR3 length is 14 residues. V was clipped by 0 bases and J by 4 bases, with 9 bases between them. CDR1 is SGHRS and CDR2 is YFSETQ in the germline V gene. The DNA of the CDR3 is TGCGCCAGCAGCTTGGCGCAGGGTCCAGATACGCAGTATTTT. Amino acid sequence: CASSLAQGPDTQYF.

The CDR3 coding sequence is TGTGCCAGCTCGCCCCAAGGAGGGCCAGATACGCAGTATTTT. Protein: CASSPQGGPDTQYF. V is TRBV18 and J is TRBJ2-3; tentatively, D is TRBD2 (6 bases). CDR3 length equals 14 residues. Germline CDR1 and CDR2: KGHSH and LQKENI. Trimming shortened V by 6 bases and J by 4 bases, and 14 bases separated the two germline ends.

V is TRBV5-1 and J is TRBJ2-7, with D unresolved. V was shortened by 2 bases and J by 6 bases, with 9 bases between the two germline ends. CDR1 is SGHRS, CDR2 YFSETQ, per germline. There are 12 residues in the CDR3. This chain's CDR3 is CASSFDSGEQYF. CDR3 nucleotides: TGCGCCAGCAGCTTCGACTCCGGCGAGCAGTACTTC. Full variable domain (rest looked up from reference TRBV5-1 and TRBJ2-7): KAGVTQTPRYLIKTRGQQVTLSCSPISGHRSVSWYQQTPGQGLQFLFEYFSETQRNKGNFPGRFSGRQFSNSRSEMNVSTLELGDSALYLCASSFDSGEQYFGPGTRLTVT.

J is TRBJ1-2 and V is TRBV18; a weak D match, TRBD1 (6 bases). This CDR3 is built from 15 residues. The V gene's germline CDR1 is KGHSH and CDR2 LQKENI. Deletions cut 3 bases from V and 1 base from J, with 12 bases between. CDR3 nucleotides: TGTGCCAGCTCACCGGCAAGAGGGGGTAACTATGGCTACACCTTC. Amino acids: CASSPARGGNYGYTF.

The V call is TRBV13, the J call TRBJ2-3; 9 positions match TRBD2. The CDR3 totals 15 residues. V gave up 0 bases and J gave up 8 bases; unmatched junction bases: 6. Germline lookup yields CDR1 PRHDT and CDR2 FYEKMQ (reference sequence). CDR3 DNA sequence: TGTGCCAGCAGCTTAGGAGCGGGGGGTTCGGGTACGCAGTATTTT. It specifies CASSLGAGGSGTQYF.